This TCR beta chain originates from a study of Ad26.COV2.S vaccination and SARS-CoV-2 variants. The protocol was immunoSEQ multiplex PCR, while the TCRdb copy is restricted to in-frame clones and leaves out a portion. This sample has approximately 300,000 clones, with around four fifths found just once. The treatment denotes: roughly 19 received Ad26.COV2.S at low or high dose, single or two shots; 5 received placebo; per-sample allocation not given. Repertoires come from day 63 after the first vaccine or placebo injection. This CDR3 region has 13 residues. The germline V gene has CDR1 MGHRA and CDR2 YSYEKL. Trimming stripped 4 bases from V and 3 bases from J, with 10 bases between.

Sequences were derived from peripheral blood, sampled in a trial of Ad26.COV2.S vaccine versus placebo. The V gene is TRBV4-1, the J gene TRBJ2-7; perhaps TRBD2 as D (5 bases). The TCR originated in a person between 18 and 60 years old who received the Ad26.COV2.S COVID-19 vaccine or a placebo. The CDR3 reads CASSPGRDYEQYF. The CDR3 DNA is TGCGCCAGCAGCCCAGGACGGGACTACGAGCAGTACTTC.